This T cell receptor beta chain is drawn from a study of T cells expressing NK-cell markers. Per the germline V gene, CDR1 is KGHDR and CDR2 is SFDVKD. CDR3 length: 13 amino acids. Each CDR3 protein gets one entry in TCRdb, which reprocessed the 5' RACE reads and gives no DNA. In total, the table holds hundreds of thousands of distinct CDR3 sequences. The gene calls are TRBV24-1 and TRBJ2-1; TCRdb returns TRBD2, unconfirmable since there is no DNA. The sequence was collected from a woman between 18 and 70 years old in good health. Material: blood T cells: a sorted CD56 or NKG2C T cell subset, CD4+ or CD8+ T cells, or bulk PBMC T cells (not recorded which). The CDR3 region is CATSDGPANEQFF.